The clone carrying this TCR beta chain has a handful of counts. CDR3 length equals 13 residues. V lost 8 bases, J lost 4 bases, and 3 bases stayed unmatched. In germline, CDR1 is DFQATT, CDR2 SNEGSKA (reference sequence). Using constant-segment primers, 5'RACE produced TCR alpha and TCR beta cDNA libraries carrying sample barcodes and UMIs. TCRdb itself ran the 5' RACE reads through MiXCR, one entry per CDR3 protein. The repertoire holds some 340,000 distinct CDR3 sequences, with around 13% as singletons. These data come from a study of T-cell memory formation after mild COVID-19. Sequencing was carried out using PBMCs or a T cell subset sorted from them (not recorded which). J is TRBJ2-1 and V is TRBV20-1; 12 positions agree with TRBD2. This receptor was identified in a man younger than 35 who had mild COVID-19 (a few samples of this study predate the infection). Cell type and time point are not known. As DNA, the CDR3 is TGCAGTACGACTAGCGGGGGATACAATGAGCAGTTCTTC. The encoded protein is CSTTSGGYNEQFF.